A selection of T cell receptor beta chains follows, all from one sample in a study of T cell repertoires and HLA-DP antigens. These receptors have no known antigen. Clones were read by immunoSEQ multiplex PCR, and TCRdb kept only the in-frame ones, dropping some. The sample carries some 120,000 clones, 80% to 95% recorded once. Material for sequencing was CD4+ T cells from PBMCs. The receptors come from a young woman in good health and CMV-seronegative. Both conserved end residues are part of each CDR3. A D gene is named only where the DNA matches it firmly. Clone size appears in some rows only: once, few, many, or a class for an expanded clone.

>.|.|TRBV29-1|TRBJ2-7
CSVQPGGYEQYF
TGCAGCGTTCAACCTGGGGGCTACGAGCAGTACTTC
>TRBD2|once|TRBV4-2|TRBJ2-4
CASSQGDSGRGNIQYF
TGTGCCAGCAGCCAAGGCGATAGCGGGAGAGGAAACATTCAGTACTTC
>.|.|TRBV20-1|TRBJ1-1
CSTGVETEAFF
TGCAGTACCGGGGTTGAGACTGAAGCTTTCTTT
>.|.|TRBV5-4|TRBJ2-1
CASSGTRNNEQFF
TGTGCCAGCAGCGGAACTAGAAACAATGAGCAGTTCTTC
>TRBD1|.|TRBV29-1|TRBJ2-5
CSGTTGAETQYF
TGCAGCGGAACTACAGGGGCAGAGACCCAGTACTTC
>.|.|TRBV7-9|TRBJ2-1
CASSLASYNEQFF
TGTGCCAGCAGCTTAGCATCCTACAATGAGCAGTTCTTC
>.|.|TRBV7-9|TRBJ1-2
CASSLRVDYGYTF
TGTGCCAGCAGCTTGAGGGTGGACTATGGCTACACCTTC
>TRBD2|.|TRBV5-5|TRBJ2-7
CASSKRLAETIYEQYF
TGTGCCAGCAGTAAAAGACTAGCGGAAACGATCTACGAGCAGTACTTC
>.|.|TRBV10-3|TRBJ1-1
CATKDSLNTEAFF
TGTGCCACTAAGGACAGTTTGAACACTGAAGCTTTCTTT
>.|.|TRBV28|TRBJ1-3
CASSLSPQGAGNTIYF
TGTGCCAGCAGTTTATCGCCGCAGGGAGCTGGAAACACCATATATTTT
>TRBD1|.|TRBV28|TRBJ2-4
CASSPGTGGYNIQYF
TGTGCCAGCAGTCCCGGGACAGGGGGATATAACATTCAGTACTTC
>.|.|TRBV5-1|TRBJ1-1
CASSLGGVGVAGTEAFF
TGCGCCAGCAGCTTGGGAGGGGTTGGGGTGGCGGGCACTGAAGCTTTCTTT
>.|.|TRBV5-5|TRBJ1-1
CASSFRVGGTEAFF
TGTGCCAGCAGCTTTAGGGTAGGGGGCACTGAAGCTTTCTTT
>.|.|TRBV6-6|TRBJ1-4
CASNRGLTFEKLFF
TGTGCCAGCAACCGAGGGCTAACGTTTGAAAAACTGTTTTTT
>TRBD1|.|TRBV15|TRBJ1-2
CATSRTGTATTNYGYTF
TGTGCCACCAGCAGAACCGGGACAGCGACCACTAACTATGGCTACACCTTC
>.|once|TRBV28|TRBJ1-2
CASYLTRNYGYTF
TGTGCCAGCTACTTAACTCGGAACTATGGCTACACCTTC
>.|.|TRBV11-1|TRBJ1-4
CASSLYREEKLFF
TGTGCCAGCAGCTTATACAGGGAGGAAAAACTGTTTTTT
>.|.|TRBV10-3|TRBJ2-5
CAISESRVGETQYF
TGTGCCATCAGTGAGTCGAGGGTTGGAGAGACCCAGTACTTC
>.|.|TRBV11-1|TRBJ2-2
CASSLGRGWTGELFF
TGTGCCAGCAGCTTAGGCAGGGGATGGACCGGGGAGCTGTTTTTT
>.|.|TRBV7-3|TRBJ2-3
CASSHASGEDTQYF
TGTGCCAGCAGCCATGCGTCCGGGGAAGATACGCAGTATTTT
>.|.|TRBV7-9|TRBJ1-5
CASSFGSQPQHF
TGTGCCAGCAGCTTTGGGTCTCAGCCCCAGCATTTT
>TRBD1|.|TRBV5-1|TRBJ1-5
CASSLGQGGQPQHF
TGCGCCAGCAGCTTGGGTCAGGGGGGTCAGCCCCAGCATTTT
>TRBD1|.|TRBV5-1|TRBJ2-5
CASSLRQGSRETQYF
TGCGCCAGCAGCTTACGACAGGGATCGAGAGAGACCCAGTACTTC
>.|.|TRBV4-1|TRBJ2-7
CASSSQGIGYEQYF
TGCGCCAGCAGCAGCCAGGGGATCGGGTACGAGCAGTACTTC
>TRBD2|.|TRBV27|TRBJ2-7
CASRRLATYEQYF
TGTGCCAGCAGAAGACTAGCAACCTACGAGCAGTACTTC
>TRBD1|.|TRBV11-2|TRBJ1-1
CASKPGQGNTEAFF
TGTGCCAGCAAGCCGGGACAGGGGAACACTGAAGCTTTCTTT
>TRBD1|.|TRBV4-1|TRBJ2-6
CASSRLPGTEASGANVLTF
TGCGCCAGCAGCCGATTACCCGGGACAGAAGCCTCTGGGGCCAACGTCCTGACTTTC
>.|.|TRBV7-9|TRBJ1-1
CASSLGSSSVNTEAFF
TGTGCCAGCAGCCTTGGGAGCTCGTCCGTGAACACTGAAGCTTTCTTT
>.|.|TRBV28|TRBJ1-1
CASSRRTADEAFF
TGTGCCAGCAGTCGTCGGACAGCAGACGAAGCTTTCTTT
>.|.|TRBV9|TRBJ2-3
CASSVGQRDTQYF
TGTGCCAGCAGCGTAGGGCAGAGAGATACGCAGTATTTT
>.|.|TRBV30|TRBJ2-7
CAWSVPGEQYF
TGTGCCTGGAGTGTACCCGGGGAGCAGTACTTC
>TRBD1|.|TRBV7-2|TRBJ1-2
CASRDRLYGYTF
TGTGCCAGCAGGGACAGGCTCTATGGCTACACCTTC
>TRBD1|.|TRBV6-1|TRBJ2-7
CASSGQGGSYEQYF
TGTGCCAGCAGTGGACAGGGGGGATCCTACGAGCAGTACTTC
>TRBD2|few|TRBV7-6|TRBJ2-3
CASSSPGGSTDTQYF
TGTGCCAGCAGCTCCCCGGGGGGTTCGACAGATACGCAGTATTTT
>.|.|TRBV25-1|TRBJ2-3
CASSDPGSTDTQYF
TGTGCCAGCAGTGATCCCGGATCCACAGATACGCAGTATTTT
>TRBD1|.|TRBV19|TRBJ1-2
CASSWTGANYGYTF
TGTGCCAGTAGTTGGACAGGAGCTAACTATGGCTACACCTTC
>.|.|TRBV27|TRBJ2-1
CASSTRLGPQFF
TGTGCCAGCAGTACTCGACTAGGGCCGCAGTTCTTC
>.|.|TRBV7-6|TRBJ1-5
CASSLGQGNQPQHF
TGTGCCAGCAGCTTAGGACAGGGCAATCAGCCCCAGCATTTT
>TRBD1|.|TRBV2|TRBJ1-6
CASSGQGANNSPLHF
TGTGCCAGCAGTGGGCAGGGGGCAAATAATTCACCCCTCCACTTT
>.|.|TRBV7-2|TRBJ2-3
CASSLSARGTDTQYF
TGTGCCAGCAGCTTATCCGCTAGGGGCACAGATACGCAGTATTTT
>TRBD1|.|TRBV11-2|TRBJ1-1
CASSSRQGVTEAFF
TGTGCCAGCAGCTCCCGACAGGGGGTCACTGAAGCTTTCTTT
>.|.|TRBV12-2|TRBJ2-3
CASRLASSAGTVTDTQYF
TGTGCAAGTCGCTTAGCCTCGAGTGCCGGGACAGTCACAGATACGCAGTATTTT
>TRBD2|.|TRBV4-3|TRBJ2-3
CASSQILAGGTDTQYF
TGCGCCAGCAGCCAAATACTAGCGGGGGGGACAGATACGCAGTATTTT
>TRBD1|.|TRBV5-4|TRBJ1-6
CASSRQGDSPLHF
TGTGCCAGCAGCCGGCAGGGGGATTCACCCCTCCACTTT
>TRBD1|.|TRBV5-4|TRBJ2-5
CASSYGTVQETQYF
TGTGCCAGCAGCTACGGGACAGTACAAGAGACCCAGTACTTC
>.|.|TRBV27|TRBJ1-1
CASSLRENTEAFF
TGTGCCAGCAGTTTAAGGGAGAACACTGAAGCTTTCTTT
>TRBD1|.|TRBV27|TRBJ2-2
CASSLYRGTGELFF
TGTGCCAGCAGTTTATACAGGGGAACCGGGGAGCTGTTTTTT
>TRBD1|.|TRBV27|TRBJ1-1
CASSLQGQGNTEAFF
TGTGCCAGCAGTTTACAAGGACAGGGTAACACTGAAGCTTTCTTT